The 6 T cell receptor beta chains below were found in one sample sequenced in a study of shared clonotypes between healthy human individuals. Measured with immunoSEQ multiplex PCR; TCRdb has only the in-frame clones, and not every one. This sample yields around 100,000 clones, of which 65% to 75% are seen a single time; under 30% belongs to the top ten. The sample comprised memory CD8+ T cells sorted from blood. Subset described: CD45RO+ cells pooled with CCR7-negative TemRA cells. The origin of the receptors is a woman younger than 45 in good health.

The chain has TRBV19 and TRBJ2-5; D is possibly TRBD2 (6 bases). The V gene's germline CDR1 is LNHDA and CDR2 SQIVND (reference sequence). The ends were cut back, 5 bases at V and 1 base at J, with 11 bases in the middle. CDR3 length equals 14 residues. This CDR3 reads CASSGSGSQETQYF. DNA for the CDR3: TGTGCCAGTAGTGGTAGCGGTTCCCAAGAGACCCAGTACTTC.

V gene TRBV7-2 combines with J gene TRBJ1-2; D not resolved. Germline values: CDR1 SGHTA, CDR2 FQGNSA. V lost 5 bases, J lost 5 bases, and 15 bases lay in between. There are 14 residues in the CDR3. CDR3 in DNA: TGTGCCAGCAGCCGGGGAGCGGATATTTATGGCTACACCTTC. This gives the protein CASSRGADIYGYTF.

The rearrangement joins TRBV5-6 to TRBJ2-7, with D maybe TRBD2 (6 bases). Germline lookup yields CDR1 SGHDT and CDR2 YYEEEE. CDR3 length: 15 amino acids. Trimming took off 0 bases at V and 3 bases at J, with 13 bases between the two ends. CDR3 coding DNA: TGTGCCAGCAGCTTGGATGGTAGCGGCTACTACGAGCAGTACTTC. It specifies CASSLDGSGYYEQYF.

The chain combines TRBV7-9 with TRBJ2-3; no definite D call. V shed 2 bases and J shed 0 bases, with 15 bases lying between them. The CDR3 is 17 residues long. CDR1 is SEHNR, CDR2 FQNEAQ, per germline (reference sequence). The CDR3 protein is CASSLSGRSTSTDTQYF. In DNA, the CDR3 is TGTGCCAGCAGCTTATCGGGTCGCAGCACCAGCACAGATACGCAGTATTTT.

This chain uses TRBV10-3 with TRBJ1-5; weak D call: TRBD1 (5 bases). The CDR3 contains 15 residues. V lost 10 bases to trimming and J lost 0 bases, with 16 bases between them. Germline CDR1 reads ENHRY; CDR2 reads SYGVKD. CDR3 nucleotides: TGTGCCAGGGGTGGGACTGAGTATAGCAATCAGCCCCAGCATTTT. It is translated as CARGGTEYSNQPQHF.

The V call is TRBV10-3, the J call TRBJ2-1; TRBD1 matches 7 bases. This CDR3 is 17 amino acids long. Germline-derived CDR1 and CDR2 are ENHRY and SYGVKD. The V and J ends lost 3 bases and 0 bases, in that order; junction bases with no gene match: 8. The chain's CDR3 is CAISDPTGRVSYNEQFF. The CDR3 nucleotides read TGTGCCATCAGTGACCCGACAGGGAGAGTCTCCTACAATGAGCAGTTCTTC.